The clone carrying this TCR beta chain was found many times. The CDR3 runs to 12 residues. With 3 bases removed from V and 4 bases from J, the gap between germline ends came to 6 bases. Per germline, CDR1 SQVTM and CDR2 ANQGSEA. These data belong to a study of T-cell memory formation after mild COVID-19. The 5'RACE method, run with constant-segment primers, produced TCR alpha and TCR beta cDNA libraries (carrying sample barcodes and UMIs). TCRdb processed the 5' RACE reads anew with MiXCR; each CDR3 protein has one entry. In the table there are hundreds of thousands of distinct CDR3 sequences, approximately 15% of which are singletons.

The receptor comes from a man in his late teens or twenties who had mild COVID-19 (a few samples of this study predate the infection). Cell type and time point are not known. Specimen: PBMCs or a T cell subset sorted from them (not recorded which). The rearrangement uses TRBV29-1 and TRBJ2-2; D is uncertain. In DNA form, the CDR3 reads TGCAGCGTTGAGGGGTCCACCGGGGAGCTGTTTTTT. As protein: CSVEGSTGELFF.